These 4 T cell receptor beta chains were all obtained from the same sample, sequenced in a study of PD-L1 blockade in urothelial cancer (TCRdb year 2017). This sample's time point label indicates: peripheral blood 6 weeks after treatment start. Receptor libraries were prepared by the immunoSEQ multiplex PCR assay. TCRdb took over this immuneACCESS table, retaining in-frame rearrangements with V and J assigned. Such tables are incomplete; in checked studies, under half of the missing clones stem from an unresolved V gene, and the remainder is unexplained. Present in this sample are about 50,000 clones, 80% to 90% of which were seen just once. The top ten constitute around 10% of the sample. Sequencing used PBMCs, obtained around atezolizumab (anti-PD-L1) treatment. Receptors originate from a man in his sixties or seventies with urothelial cancer.

The rearrangement joins TRBV2 to TRBJ1-1; D perhaps matches TRBD1 (5 bases). V lost 6 bases and J 1 base, leaving 9 bases between the germline ends. Germline loops: CDR1 SNHLY, CDR2 FYNNEI. CDR3 length equals 13 residues. CDR3 sequence (DNA): TGTGCCAGCAGAGGGGAATGGAACACTGAAGCTTTCTTT. Its translation is CASRGEWNTEAFF. The variable domain in full, completed from reference TRBV2 and TRBJ1-1, reads EPEVTQTPSHQVTQMGQEVILRCVPISNHLYFYWYRQILGQKVEFLVSFYNNEISEKSEIFDDQFSVERPDGSNFTLKIRSTKLEDSAMYFCASRGEWNTEAFFGQGTRLTVV.

This chain links TRBV23-1 with TRBJ2-2, with TRBD2 matching over 7 bases. TRBV23-1 is an ORF; its function is uncertain. V gave up 2 bases and J gave up 4 bases; unmatched junction bases: 7. The CDR3 runs to 16 residues. In DNA form, the CDR3 reads TGCGCCAGCAGTCAAGAGACTAGCAGGCGCACCGGGGAGCTGTTTTTT. As protein: CASSQETSRRTGELFF.

This chain links TRBV28 with TRBJ1-4; 9 bases match TRBD1. The CDR3 consists of 15 residues. Germline V gene lookup returns CDR1 MDHEN and CDR2 SYDVKM. V trimming: 5 bases; J trimming: 8 bases; junction bases outside the gene matches: 9. CDR3: CASSQAGTGREKLFF. CDR3 DNA: TGTGCCAGCAGTCAAGCCGGGACAGGGAGAGAAAAACTGTTTTTT.

The rearrangement uses TRBV4-1 and TRBJ1-2; a weak D match, TRBD1 (5 bases). Germline-derived CDR1 and CDR2 are MGHRA and YSYEKL. Trimming shortened V by 3 bases and J by 7 bases, and 18 bases separated the two germline ends. CDR3 length: 15 amino acids. CDR3 in DNA: TGCGCCAGCAGCCAGGCTGGACAAAGGGGCCTTGGCTACACCTTC. As protein: CASSQAGQRGLGYTF.